This T cell receptor beta chain was obtained from a study of OX40 agonist ivuxolimab in advanced cancers. Study-level information: Ivuxolimab is an agonistic anti-OX40 (CD134) antibody, and patients were treated with it. Three patients, one with hepatocellular carcinoma and two with cutaneous melanoma, responded partially. Regarding the study as a whole: The authors also found low normalized T-cell clonal expansion in some nonresponders.

Trimming took 5 bases from V and 4 from J, leaving 11 bases between them. Germline values: CDR1 SEHNR, CDR2 FQNEAQ (reference sequence). The CDR3 totals 13 residues. Concerning this clone: What it recognizes is unknown.

The method was immunoSEQ multiplex PCR; TCRdb's version includes in-frame clones alone and lacks a portion of them. The table shows about 75,000 clones, with approximately 86% occurring only once. Source: CD4+ or CD8+ T cells sorted from blood, taken in a trial of the OX40 agonist ivuxolimab. The chain is built from TRBV7-9 and TRBJ1-2, with D unclear. The sequence was collected from an adult with an advanced solid tumor such as melanoma, head and neck, liver or kidney cancer. The DNA for the CDR3 is TGTGCCAGCAGCAAGCCAGACCCCTATGGCTACACCTTC. It is translated as CASSKPDPYGYTF.